These 32 T cell receptor beta chains came from one sample sequenced in a study of identical twins. TCRdb called the 5' RACE reads again in MiXCR, with one record for every CDR3 protein. Of around 220,000 distinct CDR3 sequences in the sample, 8% to 11% were seen once. Material for sequencing was memory T cells sorted from blood. These receptors originate from a man aged 45 to 65 in good health.

The chain combines TRBV6-2 or TRBV6-3 with TRBJ2-3, with 10 bases lining up with TRBD2. Unmatched junction bases numbered 15, after V lost 9 bases and J lost 0 bases. The CDR3 is 18 residues long. Germline CDR1 reads MNHEY; CDR2 reads SVGEGT. CDR3 sequence: CASEAPSGRARSTDTQYF. The CDR3 nucleotides are TGTGCCAGTGAAGCCCCCAGCGGGAGGGCCCGTAGCACAGATACGCAGTATTTT.

There are a few counts of this clonotype. The chain employs TRBV6-5 and TRBJ1-3, with a tentative D call TRBD1 (5 bases). This CDR3 is 17 amino acids long. CDR1 and CDR2 from the germline V gene are MNHEY and SVGAGI. Trimming shortened V by 0 bases and J by 0 bases, and 12 bases separated the two germline ends. The CDR3 nucleotides are TGTGCCAGCAGTTACTCGATGGCGGGGGTCTCTGGAAACACCATATATTTT. It encodes CASSYSMAGVSGNTIYF.

This clonotype was seen at least ten times. The gene calls are TRBV5-1 and TRBJ2-3; 8 bases match TRBD2. V lost 2 bases and J lost 2; bases outside the gene matches: 13. CDR1 is SGHRS, CDR2 YFSETQ, per germline. The CDR3 totals 18 residues. The CDR3 nucleotides are TGCGCCAGCAGCTTCGGTCTAGCGGGTCTGGAGGCCACAGATACGCAGTATTTT. Its translation is CASSFGLAGLEATDTQYF.

This clonotype has a handful of counts. CDR3 coding DNA: TGTGCCTGGACGTTAGGGGGGGGCGCGAGAGGCTACACCTTC. It specifies CAWTLGGGARGYTF. The chain joins TRBV30 to TRBJ1-2, with D possibly being TRBD1 (6 bases). The CDR3 consists of 14 residues. Per the germline V gene, CDR1 is GTSNPN and CDR2 is SVGIG (reference sequence). The V end was cut by 4 bases, the J end by 8 bases, with 20 bases between.

The rearrangement links TRBV12-3 or TRBV12-4 to TRBJ2-7; 11 nucleotides align to TRBD1. The CDR3 totals 16 residues. V was pared by 5 bases and J by 4 bases, with 10 bases of the junction left unmatched. The CDR3 DNA follows: TGTGCCAGCAGTCACCGGGGACAGGGGGGTAAGTACGAGCAGTACTTC. The encoded protein is CASSHRGQGGKYEQYF.

This clonotype was counted ten times or more. This chain links TRBV7-2 with TRBJ2-7; 14 bases match TRBD2. The CDR3 runs to 15 residues. After removal of 5 bases from V and 6 bases from J, the junction contained 6 bases not matched to a gene. Germline V gene lookup returns CDR1 SGHTA and CDR2 FQGNSA. The CDR3 here is CASSPLGLAGAEQYF. CDR3 in DNA: TGTGCCAGCAGCCCCCTGGGACTAGCGGGAGCCGAGCAGTACTTC. The full variable domain, completed using reference TRBV7-2 and TRBJ2-7, is GAGVSQSPSNKVTEKGKDVELRCDPISGHTALYWYRQSLGQGLEFLIYFQGNSAPDKSGLPSDRFSAERTGGSVSTLTIQRTQQEDSAVYLCASSPLGLAGAEQYFGPGTRLTVT.

This clonotype was seen ten or more times. The CDR3 nucleotides are TGCGCCAGCAGCTTGGCTGGTAGGACAGTAGAAGCTTTCTTT. This encodes CASSLAGRTVEAFF. The rearrangement joins TRBV5-1 to TRBJ1-1, with D perhaps matching TRBD1 (6 bases). Germline assignment: CDR1 SGHRS and CDR2 YFSETQ. This CDR3 spans 14 amino acids. With 0 bases removed from V and 8 bases from J, the gap between germline ends came to 14 bases.

V is TRBV7-2 and J is TRBJ2-2; D is undetermined. This CDR3 comprises 16 residues. Germline assignment: CDR1 SGHTA and CDR2 FQGNSA. V shed 4 bases and J shed 6 bases, with 18 bases lying between them. The chain's CDR3 is CASSSRTRIVSGELFF. Written as DNA, the CDR3 is TGTGCCAGCAGCTCAAGGACCCGGATAGTCTCCGGGGAGCTGTTTTTT.

The chain uses TRBV7-2 and TRBJ2-1, with 7 bases fitting TRBD2. Germline V gene sequence: CDR1 SGHTA, CDR2 FQGNSA. The CDR3 is 13 residues long. With V trimmed by 5 bases and J by 9 bases, 7 bases remained unmatched. The CDR3 coding sequence is TGTGCCAGCAGCCCCGGGGGGAGTCTTGAGCAGTTCTTC. Amino acid sequence: CASSPGGSLEQFF.

The chain has TRBV6-1 and TRBJ2-5; D gene uncertain. The V gene's germline CDR1 is MNHNS and CDR2 SASEGT. The CDR3 loop spans 18 amino acids. V was shortened by 6 bases and J by 7 bases, with 30 bases between the two germline ends. CDR3: CASSHRTWGPGSTGTQYF. For the CDR3, the DNA is TGTGCCAGCAGCCACCGGACGTGGGGTCCCGGGTCAACGGGGACCCAGTACTTC.

The rearrangement uses TRBV7-2 and TRBJ2-1, with TRBD2 matching over 8 bases. Germline V lookup: CDR1 SGHTA, CDR2 FQGNSA. This CDR3 is 13 amino acids long. With V trimmed by 5 bases and J by 6 bases, 3 bases remained unmatched. CDR3 in DNA: TGTGCCAGCAGCCTCGGACTAGCCAATGAGCAGTTCTTC. This gives the protein CASSLGLANEQFF.

This clonotype was seen many times. The chain joins TRBV6-5 to TRBJ2-7, with TRBD2 identical over 11 bases. From germline, CDR1 is MNHEY and CDR2 SVGAGI. Trimming at V came to 2 bases and at J to 4 bases, leaving 4 bases not matched to a gene. This CDR3 is built from 15 residues. CDR3 nucleotides: TGTGCCAGCAGTTACGGGACTAGCGGAGAATACGAGCAGTACTTC. It yields the protein CASSYGTSGEYEQYF.

This clonotype was recorded a few times. The rearrangement links TRBV5-1 to TRBJ2-7; 11 bases agree with TRBD1. The CDR3 totals 15 residues. V shed 4 bases, J shed 3 bases, and the junction held 6 bases outside the gene matches. Germline V gene data show CDR1 as SGHRS and CDR2 as YFSETQ. CDR3 region: CASSIAGTGGYEQYF. CDR3 coding DNA: TGCGCCAGCAGCATAGCCGGGACAGGGGGCTACGAGCAGTACTTC.

The chain combines TRBV7-2 with TRBJ2-4; D is possibly TRBD1 (8 bases). Germline V gene lookup returns CDR1 SGHTA and CDR2 FQGNSA. V lost 3 bases to trimming and J lost 8 bases, with 17 bases between them. This CDR3 comprises 15 residues. DNA for the CDR3: TGTGCCAGCAGCTTTACCTACAGGGGGGGAGACATTCAGTACTTC. Its translation is CASSFTYRGGDIQYF.

This clonotype was detected ten times or more. The genes are TRBV9 and TRBJ1-4, with 8 bases aligning to TRBD1. CDR1 and CDR2 (germline): SGDLS, YYNGEE. CDR3 length equals 16 residues. The V gene end was trimmed by 0 bases and the J gene end by 5 bases; junction bases not matched to a gene: 6. The CDR3 loop reads CASSVDQGARNEKLFF. DNA of the CDR3: TGTGCCAGCAGCGTAGACCAGGGGGCCAGGAATGAAAAACTGTTTTTT.

The chain recombines TRBV12-3 or TRBV12-4 with TRBJ2-3, with 10 bases lining up with TRBD2. V dropped 2 bases and J dropped 2; count of bases not matched to a gene: 4. There are 16 residues in the CDR3. Here the CDR3 DNA reads TGTGCCAGCAGTTTAAGGACTAGCGGAAACACAGATACGCAGTATTTT. Amino acids: CASSLRTSGNTDTQYF.

The rearrangement joins TRBV2 to TRBJ2-2; D might be TRBD1 or TRBD2, each matching 5 bases. CDR1 is SNHLY and CDR2 is FYNNEI in the germline V gene. The germline V and J ends were trimmed by 7 bases and 2 bases, with 8 bases remaining between them. The CDR3 runs 13 residues. CDR3 DNA: TGTGCCAGCATGGGGGTCAACACCGGGGAGCTGTTTTTT. Its translation is CASMGVNTGELFF.

This clonotype was found many times. Here the CDR3 DNA reads TGTGCCAGCAGCCATCCACTAGCGGGAGGGCCATCGAACACCGGGGAGCTGTTTTTT. Its translation is CASSHPLAGGPSNTGELFF. This sequence joins TRBV4-2 and TRBJ2-2; TRBD2 matches at 13 bases. V lost 3 bases and J lost 0; bases outside the gene matches: 7. Germline assignment: CDR1 LGHNA and CDR2 YNFKEQ. The CDR3 has 19 amino acids.

This clonotype was counted many times. The rearrangement joins TRBV15 to TRBJ2-2, with 9 bases identical to TRBD1. CDR1 LNHNV and CDR2 YYDKDF come from the germline V gene (reference sequence). The V gene end was trimmed by 3 bases and the J gene end by 1 base; junction bases not matched to a gene: 3. The CDR3 loop spans 16 amino acids. This CDR3 reads CATSSRQGENTGELFF. Here the CDR3 DNA reads TGTGCCACCAGCAGTAGACAGGGGGAGAACACCGGGGAGCTGTTTTTT.

The V and J genes are TRBV12-3 or TRBV12-4 and TRBJ1-2; D is unresolved. V was shortened by 3 bases and J by 7 bases, with 15 bases between the two germline ends. This CDR3 is built from 14 residues. The CDR3 DNA reads TGTGCCAGCAGTTTCGCCGTAGGAAGGGTTGGCTACACCTTC. This translates into CASSFAVGRVGYTF.

This clonotype occurred many times. The chain carries TRBV20-1 and TRBJ2-7, with D possibly called TRBD1 or TRBD2 (5 bases each). Germline lookup yields CDR1 DFQATT and CDR2 SNEGSKA (reference sequence). V was cut by 3 bases and J by 9 bases, with 21 bases left in between. This CDR3 has 14 residues. The CDR3 sequence is CSARPTGPALWQYF. The CDR3 DNA reads as TGCAGTGCTAGGCCGACGGGACCAGCGCTATGGCAGTACTTC.

The table lists this clonotype with a few counts. V is TRBV27 and J is TRBJ2-7; perhaps TRBD1 as D (6 bases). Trimming shortened V by 6 bases and J by 1 base, and 16 bases separated the two germline ends. The germline CDR1 and CDR2 sequences are MNHEY and SMNVEV (reference sequence). The CDR3 consists of 15 residues. The CDR3 DNA sequence: TGTGCCAGCAGCTCCCTCGGACAGCGTTCCTACGAGCAGTACTTC. As protein: CASSSLGQRSYEQYF.

This clonotype was counted only a few times. The V gene is TRBV5-6, the J gene TRBJ2-3, with D perhaps matching TRBD2 (6 bases). There are 15 residues in the CDR3. Trimming stripped 1 base from V and 4 bases from J, with 13 bases between. The germline V gene has CDR1 SGHDT and CDR2 YYEEEE. The CDR3 sequence: CASSLIREWSDTQYF. CDR3 coding DNA: TGTGCCAGCAGCTTGATCCGGGAGTGGTCAGATACGCAGTATTTT. The whole variable domain, filled in from reference TRBV5-6 and TRBJ2-3, reads DAGVTQSPTHLIKTRGQQVTLRCSPKSGHDTVSWYQQALGQGPQFIFQYYEEEERQRGNFPDRFSGHQFPNYSSELNVNALLLGDSALYLCASSLIREWSDTQYFGPGTRLTVL.

This clonotype occurred many times. The CDR3 sequence: CASSLRTGGYGYTF. For the CDR3, the DNA is TGTGCCAGCAGTTTAAGGACAGGTGGTTATGGCTACACCTTC. The chain combines TRBV12-3 or TRBV12-4 with TRBJ1-2; 7 nucleotides match TRBD1. J lost 5 bases, V lost 2 bases, and 5 bases had no gene match. This CDR3 contains 14 residues.

This clonotype was detected only a few times. The chain employs TRBV7-9 and TRBJ1-4, with D perhaps matching TRBD1 (6 bases). Germline V gene sequence: CDR1 SEHNR, CDR2 FQNEAQ (reference sequence). V was clipped by 1 base and J by 7 bases, with 13 bases between them. The length of the CDR3 is 15 residues. Here the CDR3 reads CASSLEGTLAEKLFF. The DNA of the CDR3 is TGTGCCAGCAGCTTAGAAGGGACACTAGCTGAAAAACTGTTTTTT. Together with reference TRBV7-9 and TRBJ1-4, the CDR3 gives the full variable domain: DTGVSQNPRHKITKRGQNVTFRCDPISEHNRLYWYRQTLGQGPEFLTYFQNEAQLEKSRLLSDRFSAERPKGSFSTLEIQRTEQGDSAMYLCASSLEGTLAEKLFFGSGTQLSVL.

The rearrangement joins TRBV4-2 to TRBJ2-1; either TRBD1 or TRBD2 may fit D (5 bases each). The germline V and J ends were trimmed by 4 bases and 10 bases, with 20 bases remaining between them. The CDR3 has 15 amino acids. Per the germline V gene, CDR1 is LGHNA and CDR2 is YNFKEQ. The CDR3 DNA sequence: TGTGCCAGCAGCCTCGGAACGGGACCGCGGGTCGAGCAGTTCTTC. It translates to CASSLGTGPRVEQFF.

This clonotype has ten or more counts. This chain joins TRBV20-1 and TRBJ2-1; D remains unclear. CDR1 DFQATT and CDR2 SNEGSKA come from the germline V gene (reference sequence). Deletions cut 3 bases from V and 1 base from J, with 10 bases between. There are 14 residues in the CDR3. In DNA form, the CDR3 reads TGCAGTGCTAGTAGGGCTAGTTCCTACAATGAGCAGTTCTTC. It yields the protein CSASRASSYNEQFF.

This clonotype was observed a few times. The chain has TRBV3-1 and TRBJ2-1; no clear D gene. V shed 1 base and J shed 13 bases, with 11 bases lying between them. CDR1 is LGHDT, CDR2 YNNKEL, per germline (reference sequence). The CDR3 loop spans 12 amino acids. CDR3 DNA: TGTGCCAGCAGCCAAGTAGGGCTACATCAGTTCTTC. Its translation is CASSQVGLHQFF.

This clonotype was counted a few times. This chain joins TRBV7-2 and TRBJ2-7; D is perhaps TRBD1 (5 bases). The V and J ends lost 1 base and 7 bases respectively, with 11 bases between them. Germline assignment: CDR1 SGHTA and CDR2 FQGNSA. This CDR3 spans 13 amino acids. The CDR3 reads CASSLGRAREQYF. Written as DNA, the CDR3 is TGTGCCAGCAGCTTAGGCAGGGCTCGGGAGCAGTACTTC.

The V and J genes are TRBV5-6 and TRBJ1-6, with 11 bases aligning to TRBD1. Germline V gives CDR1 SGHDT, CDR2 YYEEEE. There are 12 residues in the CDR3. V lost 4 bases, J lost 15 bases, and 3 bases stayed unmatched. Here the CDR3 DNA reads TGTGCCAGCAGCCCCGGGACAGGGGGCCTCCACTTT. It yields the protein CASSPGTGGLHF.

V and J are TRBV4-2 and TRBJ2-5; D possibly corresponds to TRBD2 (5 bases). CDR3 length equals 14 residues. Trimming left V 3 bases short and J 4 bases short, with 12 bases between. Germline CDR1 and CDR2: LGHNA and YNFKEQ. The CDR3 here is CASSQRTSTETQYF. The CDR3 region has the DNA TGTGCCAGCAGCCAGAGAACTAGTACAGAGACCCAGTACTTC.

This chain uses TRBV12-3 or TRBV12-4 with TRBJ2-1; TRBD1 is a possible D gene (6 bases). This CDR3 region has 14 residues. Trimming left V 2 bases short and J 6 bases short, with 11 bases between. CDR3 amino acids: CASSLRQGINEQFF. The CDR3 DNA follows: TGTGCCAGCAGTTTAAGGCAGGGGATCAATGAGCAGTTCTTC.